These 19 T cell receptor beta chains came from one sample sequenced in a study of shared clonotypes between healthy human individuals. Clones were read by immunoSEQ multiplex PCR, and TCRdb kept only the in-frame ones, dropping some. The table records under 150,000 clones, about 70% of them present only once. The sample comprised memory CD8+ T cells sorted from blood. Subset indicated: CD45RO+ cells pooled with CCR7-negative TemRA cells. These receptors originate from a woman younger than 45 in good health.

The chain recombines TRBV25-1 with TRBJ2-3; possible D gene TRBD2, 6 bases. From germline, CDR1 is MGHDK and CDR2 SYGVNS. The V gene lost 4 bases and the J gene lost 3 bases, with 11 bases spanning the gap. The CDR3 has 14 residues. In nucleotides, the CDR3 is TGTGCCAGCAGTGGGGGCGGGGAGACAGATACGCAGTATTTT. Encoded protein: CASSGGGETDTQYF.

The sample holds many counts of this clone. The gene calls are TRBV5-1 and TRBJ2-7; tentatively, D is TRBD2 (6 bases). The CDR3 loop spans 15 amino acids. Per germline, CDR1 SGHRS and CDR2 YFSETQ. V lost 1 base and J lost 2, with 13 bases in between. This CDR3 reads CASSLYGGAAYEQYF. The CDR3 bases are TGCGCCAGCAGCTTGTACGGGGGAGCGGCCTACGAGCAGTACTTC.

The DNA for the CDR3 is TGCGCCAGCAGCCACCCGGCGCAGAGCTCCTACAATGAGCAGTTCTTC. Translated, it gives CASSHPAQSSYNEQFF. The gene calls are TRBV4-1 and TRBJ2-1, with D unclear. CDR1 and CDR2 (germline): MGHRA, YSYEKL. CDR3 length: 16 amino acids. The V gene lost 3 bases and the J gene lost 0 bases, with 12 bases spanning the gap.

J is TRBJ1-2 and V is TRBV10-3, with D unresolved. The CDR3 spans 13 residues. Between the trimmed V and J ends, which lost 2 bases and 7 bases, there was a span of 11 bases. Per the germline V gene, CDR1 is ENHRY and CDR2 is SYGVKD. CDR3 residues: CAISEIGLGGYTF. The CDR3 DNA reads TGTGCCATCAGTGAGATAGGGCTAGGTGGCTACACCTTC.

The J gene is TRBJ1-1, the V gene TRBV7-8; D is unresolved. V lost 5 bases and J lost 3, with 16 bases in between. The germline V gene has CDR1 SGHVS and CDR2 FQNEAQ. The CDR3 length is 15 residues. The CDR3 DNA sequence: TGTGCCAGCAGCCCCCTTTCGGAAGAGGACACTGAAGCTTTCTTT. Translated, it gives CASSPLSEEDTEAFF.

The chain has TRBV27 and TRBJ2-2; 8 bases map to TRBD1. The CDR3 is made up of 13 amino acids. The germline V gene encodes CDR1 MNHEY and CDR2 SMNVEV (reference sequence). V shed 7 bases and J 7 bases; nucleotides not matched to a gene: 5. CDR3 sequence: CASTYTGGGELFF. In DNA, the CDR3 is TGTGCCAGCACCTACACAGGGGGCGGGGAGCTGTTTTTT.

This chain joins TRBV5-1 and TRBJ2-5; 8 nucleotides agree with TRBD2. With 5 bases clipped from V and 5 bases from J, the junction kept 8 bases outside the gene matches. The CDR3 extends over 14 amino acids. Germline V lookup: CDR1 SGHRS, CDR2 YFSETQ. CDR3 in DNA: TGCGCCAGCAGGCGACAAGCGGGAGAGGAGACCCAGTACTTC. Translating it yields CASRRQAGEETQYF.

CDR3: CASNLDRAETQYF. The DNA of the CDR3 is TGTGCCAGCAACTTGGACAGAGCGGAGACCCAGTACTTC. The chain carries TRBV7-9 and TRBJ2-5, with D tentatively TRBD1 (6 bases). This CDR3 contains 13 residues. The ends were cut back, 7 bases at V and 5 bases at J, with 14 bases in the middle. Germline V gene sequence: CDR1 SEHNR, CDR2 FQNEAQ (reference sequence).

The chain joins TRBV7-6 to TRBJ2-7; TRBD2 matches at 8 bases. Germline CDR1 reads SGHVS; CDR2 reads FNYEAQ. Losses at the gene ends were 1 base for V and 6 bases for J; bases not matched to a gene: 11. CDR3 size: 16 residues. The CDR3 DNA reads as TGTGCCAGCAGCTTAGACCAAGCGGGAGAACGTTCCGAGCAGTACTTC. Its protein is CASSLDQAGERSEQYF.

The chain links TRBV6-5 to TRBJ1-1; D not resolved. Germline CDR1 and CDR2: MNHEY and SVGAGI. The V and J ends lost 0 bases and 3 bases respectively, with 14 bases between them. This CDR3 region has 16 residues. CDR3 in amino acids: CASSYSKRVGYTEAFF. DNA of the CDR3: TGTGCCAGCAGTTACTCCAAACGAGTAGGGTACACTGAAGCTTTCTTT.

The chain has TRBV27 and TRBJ2-7; D is unclear. The germline gives CDR1 MNHEY, CDR2 SMNVEV (reference sequence). There are 15 residues in the CDR3. V lost 3 bases and J 6 bases, leaving 18 bases between the germline ends. CDR3 DNA: TGTGCCAGCAGTTTTTTGAGTCCCTCCTTTGGCGAGCAGTACTTC. It encodes CASSFLSPSFGEQYF.

The chain carries TRBV6-4 and TRBJ2-3, with D unclear. Germline CDR1 is MRHNA and CDR2 is SNTAGT. V was shortened by 2 bases and J by 6 bases, with 9 bases between the two germline ends. The CDR3 sequence is 13 residues long. This chain's CDR3 is CASSDNEVDTQYF. The CDR3 DNA reads as TGTGCCAGCAGTGACAACGAGGTGGATACGCAGTATTTT.

This chain uses TRBV4-1 with TRBJ1-4; D perhaps matches TRBD1 (6 bases). CDR1 is MGHRA and CDR2 is YSYEKL in the germline V gene. This CDR3 region has 16 residues. V was pared by 2 bases and J by 3 bases, with 13 bases between. This chain's CDR3 is CASSQTSQGPNEKLFF. CDR3 nucleotides: TGCGCCAGCAGCCAAACATCACAGGGTCCTAATGAAAAACTGTTTTTT.

About this clone: At one end the junction does not follow the germline gene, possibly because of a read error. The rearrangement links TRBV6-4 to TRBJ2-2; maybe TRBD2 (7 bases). This CDR3 has 15 residues. In germline, CDR1 is MRHNA, CDR2 SNTAGT. The DNA of the CDR3 is TGTGCCAGCAGTGACAGGGGGGAGGGAAACCGGGGAGCTGTTTTT. It yields the protein CASSDRGEGNRGAVF.

The chain employs TRBV11-2 and TRBJ2-7; TRBD2 aligns across 11 bases. The V gene's germline CDR1 is SGHAT and CDR2 FQNNGV. This CDR3 is 15 amino acids long. The V gene end was trimmed by 4 bases and the J gene end by 7 bases; junction bases not matched to a gene: 9. The CDR3 DNA reads as TGTGCCAGCAGCTCGGGGACTAGCGGAGCAGAAGAGCAGTACTTC. Translating it yields CASSSGTSGAEEQYF. The variable domain in full, with the rest retrieved from reference TRBV11-2 and TRBJ2-7, is EAGVAQSPRYKIIEKRQSVAFWCNPISGHATLYWYQQILGQGPKLLIQFQNNGVVDDSQLPKDRFSAERLKGVDSTLKIQPAKLEDSAVYLCASSSGTSGAEEQYFGPGTRLTVT.

The V call is TRBV15, the J call TRBJ1-2; D unclear. The CDR3 totals 16 residues. Trimming pared 1 base from V and 5 bases from J, leaving 17 bases between. The germline V gene encodes CDR1 LNHNV and CDR2 YYDKDF (reference sequence). The CDR3 DNA reads TGTGCCACCAGCAGAGCCCTTGAGCCGAGGTGGTATGGCTACACCTTC. As protein: CATSRALEPRWYGYTF.

As regards this clone: The same CDR3 also results from other DNA sequences found in this sample. V and J are TRBV5-4 and TRBJ2-1, with D unresolved. Germline V CDR1 and CDR2: SGHNT, YYREEE (reference sequence). The CDR3 loop spans 12 amino acids. V was cut by 2 bases and J by 6 bases, with 6 bases left in between. Here the CDR3 reads CASSFGTNEQFF. CDR3 sequence (DNA): TGTGCCAGCAGCTTCGGAACCAATGAGCAGTTCTTC. The full variable domain, with the rest looked up from reference TRBV5-4 and TRBJ2-1, is ETGVTQSPTHLIKTRGQQVTLRCSSQSGHNTVSWYQQALGQGPQFIFQYYREEENGRGNFPPRFSGLQFPNYSSELNVNALELDDSALYLCASSFGTNEQFFGPGTRLTVL.

The chain joins TRBV28 to TRBJ2-7; maybe TRBD2 (6 bases). Per the germline V gene, CDR1 is MDHEN and CDR2 is SYDVKM. Trimming stripped 7 bases from V and 1 base from J, with 17 bases between. The CDR3 length is 15 residues. In DNA form, the CDR3 reads TGTGCCAGCAAGGGTGGAGGGAGAGGGTCCTACGAGCAGTACTTC. This sequence encodes CASKGGGRGSYEQYF.

This clone occurred a few times. J is TRBJ2-5 and V is TRBV25-1; 9 nucleotides agree with TRBD1. The J call may be faulty, since TRBJ2-7 better matches the DNA end. Germline loops: CDR1 MGHDK, CDR2 SYGVNS. This CDR3 is built from 16 residues. The CDR3 DNA is TGTGCCAGCAGTGGGTCCGGACAGGGGATGACCTACGAGCAGTACTTC. As protein: CASSGSGQGMTYEQYF.